This TCR beta chain was recovered during a study of T cell repertoires in cytomegalovirus infection. Whole-study context: Shared public TCR beta signatures pointed to both CMV infection and a matching HLA type.

MiXCR was run by TCRdb on the reads, yielding one entry per CDR3 protein. The sample consists of roughly 500,000 distinct CDR3 sequences, 11% of them appearing once. This clonotype was found many times. The CDR3 extends over 14 amino acids. Trimming left V 1 base short and J 9 bases short, with 13 bases between. Per germline, CDR1 LGHNA and CDR2 YNFKEQ. The receptor was derived from a human donor in good health (CMV status not recorded). Some clones in this sample may be carry-over from other donors' samples. This sequence joins TRBV4-2 and TRBJ1-5, with D unresolved. Sequencing was performed on PBMCs. DNA of the CDR3: TGTGCCAGCAGCCAAGGTGTGGAATCAGGGCCCCAGCATTTT. This codes for CASSQGVESGPQHF.